These 24 T cell receptor beta chains were sequenced from one sample in a study of T cells in Graves' hyperthyroidism and ophthalmopathy. RNA transcripts gave rise to amplified TCR beta CDR3 regions. The HTBI primer set drove a first-round RT-PCR of the TCR CDR3. TCRdb reprocessed the multiplex PCR reads with MiXCR, giving one entry per CDR3 protein. The sample shows 500,000 to 700,000 distinct CDR3 sequences, approximately 16% of them seen only once. The sample taken for sequencing was blood. The receptor set was obtained from a woman between 18 and 29 years old with Graves' hyperthyroidism.

Details on this clonotype: Possible read error: a much larger clone is one base away. The chain links TRBV5-1 to TRBJ2-2; no clear D gene. The germline V gene encodes CDR1 SGHRS and CDR2 YFSETQ. The CDR3 extends over 15 amino acids. V was trimmed by 4 bases and J by 3 bases, leaving 13 bases between them. CDR3 sequence: CASSPALHDTGELFF. In DNA, the CDR3 is TGCGCCAGCAGCCCGGCCCTCCATGACACCGGGGAGCTGTTTTTT. Complete variable domain (other parts from reference TRBV5-1 and TRBJ2-2): KAGVTQTPRYLIKTRGQQVTLSCSPISGHRSVSWYQQTPGQGLQFLFEYFSETQRNKGNFPGRFSGRQFSNSRSEMNVSTLELGDSALYLCASSPALHDTGELFFGEGSRLTVL.

Comments on this clonotype: Its ends do not fully match the called genes, so a read error is possible. V usage is TRBV14 and J usage is TRBJ1-4; no clear D. The length of the CDR3 is 13 residues. CDR1 is SGHDN, CDR2 FVKESK, per germline. CDR3 residues: CTSSQGPVEKLFF. DNA for the CDR3: TGTACCAGCAGCCAAGGGCCAGTAGAAAAACTGTTTTTT.

With regard to this clonotype: An end of the junction does not agree with germline; a read error may underlie this. The chain combines TRBV3-1 with TRBJ1-2; 7 positions agree with TRBD1. Per the germline V gene, CDR1 is LGHDT and CDR2 is YNNKEL (reference sequence). This CDR3 contains 15 residues. The CDR3 DNA follows: TGTGCCAGCAGCTTCCAACAGGGACAGCACTATGGCCACACCTTC. Translating it yields CASSFQQGQHYGHTF.

The chain has TRBV12-3 or TRBV12-4 and TRBJ1-6; D is unresolved. The CDR3 is 12 residues long. The germline V and J ends were trimmed by 3 bases and 10 bases, with 7 bases remaining between them. The CDR3 is CASSFWASPLHF. DNA of the CDR3: TGTGCCAGCAGTTTTTGGGCCTCACCCCTCCACTTT.

This sequence joins TRBV5-1 and TRBJ1-2; D is ambiguous. Germline V gene data show CDR1 as SGHRS and CDR2 as YFSETQ. The CDR3 length is 14 residues. V dropped 0 bases and J dropped 4 bases, with 10 bases sitting between them. CDR3 DNA: TGCGCCAGCAGCTTGGACTCTGCTCCCTATGGCTACACCTTC. This encodes CASSLDSAPYGYTF.

A word on this clonotype: A much more abundant neighbour one base away suggests this may be a read error. The rearrangement joins TRBV5-1 to TRBJ2-7; the D is unclear. Germline V gene lookup returns CDR1 SGHRS and CDR2 YFSETQ. The CDR3 extends over 14 amino acids. CDR3: CANSAGRIPYEQYF. The DNA of the CDR3 is TGCGCCAACAGCGCCGGACGGATCCCTTACGAGCAGTACTTC.

This clonotype was observed many times. The chain has TRBV6-1 and TRBJ2-5; a possible D gene is TRBD1 (6 bases). Per germline, CDR1 MNHNS and CDR2 SASEGT. Trimming removed 7 bases at V and 1 base at J, with 13 bases between. CDR3 length equals 14 residues. CDR3 sequence reads: CASNPGHPQETQYF. As DNA, the CDR3 is TGTGCCAGCAACCCGGGACACCCCCAAGAGACCCAGTACTTC.

This clonotype was counted many times. The V gene is TRBV29-1, the J gene TRBJ2-1; D may be TRBD1 (5 bases). Per the germline V gene, CDR1 is SQVTM and CDR2 is ANQGSEA. The CDR3 spans 15 residues. With 7 bases removed from V and 0 bases from J, the gap between germline ends came to 16 bases. The CDR3 sequence is CSAGALSSSYNEQFF. CDR3 DNA: TGCAGCGCTGGGGCCTTGAGTAGCTCCTACAATGAGCAGTTCTTC.

The chain combines TRBV6-5 with TRBJ1-1, with D possibly matching TRBD1 (5 bases). Germline lookup yields CDR1 MNHEY and CDR2 SVGAGI. Trimming removed 0 bases at V and 0 bases at J, with 11 bases between. This CDR3 comprises 16 residues. Written as DNA, the CDR3 is TGTGCCAGCAGTTACTCCTTAGGGGCCCTGAACACTGAAGCTTTCTTT. It codes for CASSYSLGALNTEAFF.

This clonotype came up many times. The V and J genes are TRBV6-1 and TRBJ2-2; 7 bases match TRBD2. This CDR3 spans 15 amino acids. Germline CDR1 reads MNHNS; CDR2 reads SASEGT. Trimming at V came to 3 bases and at J to 5 bases, leaving 6 bases not matched to a gene. The CDR3 reads CASSEIQAGTGELFF. The DNA of the CDR3 is TGTGCCAGCAGTGAGATCCAAGCGGGGACCGGGGAGCTGTTTTTT.

This clonotype was seen a handful of times. A much larger clonotype is one base distant, so this may be a read error. The rearrangement joins TRBV2 to TRBJ1-2; D gene uncertain. Germline assignment: CDR1 SNHLY and CDR2 FYNNEI. CDR3 length equals 14 residues. The CDR3 protein is CASRIRDGNYGYIF. As DNA, the CDR3 is TGTGCCAGCAGGATAAGAGACGGAAACTATGGCTACATCTTC.

In the case of this clonotype: A read error may be the cause here, since a much bigger clone is one base away. This chain connects TRBV7-2 to TRBJ1-5; the D gene is possibly TRBD1 (5 bases). CDR1 is SGHTA, CDR2 FQGNSA, per germline. This CDR3 has 17 residues. In DNA form, the CDR3 reads TGTGCCAGCAGCTCACCCAGTGGGCAGGGAGGCAATCAGCCCCTGCATTTT. Amino acids: CASSSPSGQGGNQPLHF.

This clonotype has a count of ten or more. The V call is TRBV20-1, the J call TRBJ2-2; possible D gene TRBD2, 6 bases. In germline, CDR1 is DFQATT, CDR2 SNEGSKA (reference sequence). V was shortened by 3 bases and J by 4 bases, with 9 bases between the two germline ends. The CDR3 runs to 13 residues. The CDR3: CSARGTFTGELFF. DNA for the CDR3: TGCAGTGCTAGGGGGACTTTCACCGGGGAGCTGTTTTTT.

Many counts were recorded for this clonotype. The chain couples TRBV3-1 to TRBJ2-4; D not resolved. Germline V gene lookup returns CDR1 LGHDT and CDR2 YNNKEL (reference sequence). V lost 0 bases to trimming and J lost 8 bases, with 14 bases between them. This CDR3 contains 15 residues. In nucleotides, the CDR3 is TGTGCCAGCAGCCAAGATCTAGGGTCTGATTACATTCAGTACTTC. This gives the protein CASSQDLGSDYIQYF.

The V and J genes are TRBV9 and TRBJ2-3, with TRBD1 matching 7 bases. Germline values: CDR1 SGDLS, CDR2 YYNGEE. V was pared by 0 bases and J by 2 bases, with 6 bases of the junction left unmatched. The CDR3 runs to 16 residues. CDR3 nucleotides: TGTGCCAGCAGCGTAGTGACAGGGCTTAACACAGATACGCAGTATTTT. Its translation is CASSVVTGLNTDTQYF.

This clonotype was seen only a few times. The chain uses TRBV9 and TRBJ2-5; 9 nucleotides agree with TRBD2. The germline V gene has CDR1 SGDLS and CDR2 YYNGEE. V dropped 2 bases and J dropped 5; count of bases not matched to a gene: 7. The CDR3 contains 15 residues. The chain's CDR3 is CASSVSGGITETQYF. The CDR3 coding sequence is TGTGCCAGCAGCGTGAGCGGGGGGATCACCGAGACCCAGTACTTC.

As concerns this clonotype: This clone may be a read error of a much larger clone one base away. The CDR3 sequence is CASSVGLATYEQFF. The CDR3 DNA is TGTGCCAGCAGCGTAGGGCTGGCTACCTACGAGCAGTTCTTC. V and J are TRBV9 and TRBJ2-7; no definite D call. Near its end, the DNA agrees better with TRBJ2-1, so the J call may be wrong. Germline lookup yields CDR1 SGDLS and CDR2 YYNGEE. The length of the CDR3 is 14 residues.

Many counts were recorded for this clonotype. The genes are TRBV2 and TRBJ2-5; D tentatively fits TRBD1 or TRBD2 (7 bases each). V dropped 2 bases and J dropped 4 bases, with 14 bases sitting between them. Germline CDR1 and CDR2: SNHLY and FYNNEI. The CDR3 is 15 residues long. Written as DNA, the CDR3 is TGTGCCAGCAGTGAAAGAGGGGAGGGGGCAGAGACCCAGTACTTC. Protein: CASSERGEGAETQYF.

The chain uses TRBV7-2 and TRBJ1-2; D gene unclear. This CDR3 is 15 amino acids long. Trimming shortened V by 3 bases and J by 2 bases, and 13 bases separated the two germline ends. The germline V gene has CDR1 SGHTA and CDR2 FQGNSA. As DNA, the CDR3 is TGTGCCAGCAGCTTGGTATCAGGATTCAACTATGGCTACACCTTC. It is translated as CASSLVSGFNYGYTF.

The table lists this clonotype with many counts. The chain uses TRBV11-3 and TRBJ2-7; D possibly matches TRBD1 or TRBD2 (5 bases each). This CDR3 contains 15 residues. V was clipped by 4 bases and J by 4 bases, with 17 bases between them. CDR1 and CDR2 from the germline V gene are SGHNT and YENEEA. CDR3 coding DNA: TGTGCCAGCAGCTCCGGGGACCCCCAGTGGTACGAGCAGTACTTC. Translation: CASSSGDPQWYEQYF. The full variable domain, in which reference TRBV11-3 and TRBJ2-7 provide the parts outside the CDR3, is EAGVVQSPRYKIIEKKQPVAFWCNPISGHNTLYWYLQNLGQGPELLIRYENEEAVDDSQLPKDRFSAERLKGVDSTLKIQPAELGDSAVYLCASSSGDPQWYEQYFGPGTRLTVT.

The rearrangement uses TRBV19 and TRBJ2-7; D is perhaps TRBD1 (5 bases). This CDR3 spans 14 amino acids. Germline CDR1 LNHDA, CDR2 SQIVND (reference sequence). V lost 6 bases and J lost 5, with 17 bases in between. The CDR3 loop is CASSQGPRSDEQYF. The CDR3 coding sequence is TGTGCCAGTAGCCAGGGCCCTCGGTCGGACGAGCAGTACTTC.

The V gene is TRBV28, the J gene TRBJ1-6; unclear D gene. Germline assignment: CDR1 MDHEN and CDR2 SYDVKM. Trimming pared 2 bases from V and 4 bases from J, leaving 12 bases between. The CDR3 has 16 residues. The CDR3 loop reads CASSLKAGYYNSPLHF. The CDR3 bases are TGTGCCAGCAGTTTAAAGGCAGGCTATTATAATTCACCCCTCCACTTT.

This clonotype was seen a few times. This chain joins TRBV12-3 or TRBV12-4 and TRBJ2-1; possibly TRBD1 or TRBD2 for D (6 bases each). This CDR3 comprises 14 residues. Trimming took 8 bases from V and 10 from J, leaving 21 bases between them. The CDR3 region has the DNA TGTGCCAGCCAACCCCCCCCCGGGGGCCGGGAGCAGTTCTTC. Translation gives CASQPPPGGREQFF.

This clonotype has at least ten counts. The chain employs TRBV4-2 and TRBJ1-5, with 11 bases matching TRBD1. With 0 bases clipped from V and 3 bases from J, the junction kept 13 bases outside the gene matches. CDR3 length equals 20 residues. Germline V CDR1 and CDR2: LGHNA, YNFKEQ. CDR3 sequence reads: CASSQDPRTGGASHNQPQHF. As DNA, the CDR3 is TGTGCCAGCAGCCAAGATCCAAGGACAGGGGGCGCGTCCCACAATCAGCCCCAGCATTTT.